Each of the 8 T cell receptor beta chains below was sequenced from the same sample in a study of graft-versus-host responses after intestinal transplantation (TCRdb year 2021). Libraries came from the immunoSEQ multiplex PCR assay. Imported from immuneACCESS, the table was reduced by TCRdb to in-frame sequences with V and J called. These copies leave out some clones; in studies compared against another copy, an unresolved V gene accounts for under half, and the cause of the remainder is not known. The sample table shows 45,000 or so clones, and 91% are seen once. 4% to 4.5% of the sample is in the top ten clones. The sequences come from PBMCs, collected 524 days after transplant. These receptors originate from a human patient who received an intestinal transplant, so some T cells may come from the graft donor.

The J gene is TRBJ2-1, the V gene TRBV18; D is unresolved. This CDR3 contains 12 residues. The germline gives CDR1 KGHSH, CDR2 LQKENI. Trimming left V 1 base short and J 9 bases short, with 7 bases between. Here the CDR3 DNA reads TGTGCCAGCTCACCACGATTGGGTGAGCAGTTCTTC. Amino acid sequence: CASSPRLGEQFF.

The CDR3 is CASSSPRGDEQYF. CDR3 sequence (DNA): TGTGCCAGCAGTTCCCCGCGGGGCGACGAGCAGTACTTC. The rearrangement uses TRBV28 and TRBJ2-7, with D possibly TRBD2 on 6 matching bases. V was trimmed by 4 bases and J by 5 bases, leaving 12 bases between them. The germline gives CDR1 MDHEN, CDR2 SYDVKM. The CDR3 covers 13 residues.

V is TRBV18 and J is TRBJ2-3, with D maybe TRBD2 (5 bases). The germline CDR1 and CDR2 sequences are KGHSH and LQKENI. V was trimmed by 2 bases and J by 4 bases, leaving 10 bases between them. This CDR3 is built from 14 residues. The CDR3 loop reads CASSPSLAADTQYF. CDR3 DNA: TGTGCCAGCTCACCAAGTCTAGCTGCAGATACGCAGTATTTT.

This chain links TRBV18 with TRBJ2-7; 9 bases are shared with TRBD1. V trimming: 3 bases; J trimming: 6 bases; junction bases outside the gene matches: 6. CDR3 length equals 14 residues. CDR1 is KGHSH, CDR2 LQKENI, per germline. The CDR3 DNA reads as TGTGCCAGCTCACCTTCCGGACAGGGGCCCGAGCAGTACTTC. Translating gives CASSPSGQGPEQYF. The whole variable domain, filled in from reference TRBV18 and TRBJ2-7, reads NAGVMQNPRHLVRRRGQEARLRCSPMKGHSHVYWYRQLPEEGLKFMVYLQKENIIDESGMPKERFSAEFPKEGPSILRIQQVVRGDSAAYFCASSPSGQGPEQYFGPGTRLTVT.

This rearrangement joins TRBV28 to TRBJ2-3; 7 bases align to TRBD1. The CDR3 covers 13 residues. V shed 3 bases, J shed 6 bases, and the junction held 3 bases outside the gene matches. Germline values: CDR1 MDHEN, CDR2 SYDVKM. The CDR3 reads CASSFLTGDTQYF. The CDR3 nucleotides are TGTGCCAGCAGTTTCCTGACAGGGGATACGCAGTATTTT.

The V call is TRBV7-9, the J call TRBJ2-7; D may be TRBD1 (5 bases). CDR3 length equals 14 residues. Germline CDR1 is SEHNR and CDR2 is FQNEAQ (reference sequence). V shed 5 bases and J shed 4 bases, with 15 bases lying between them. The CDR3 nucleotides read TGTGCCAGCAGCCCGCGACAGTCCCCTTACGAGCAGTACTTC. Protein sequence: CASSPRQSPYEQYF.

This clone has just one count. This chain uses TRBV7-9 with TRBJ2-2, with D tentatively TRBD2 (6 bases). Germline V lookup: CDR1 SEHNR, CDR2 FQNEAQ (reference sequence). The CDR3 is 14 amino acids. V lost 9 bases and J lost 0, with 11 bases in between. CDR3 in DNA: TGTGCCAGAACGGGACTCGCGAACACCGGGGAGCTGTTTTTT. Translation: CARTGLANTGELFF.

The gene calls are TRBV6-1 and TRBJ1-2, with a possible D match to TRBD1 (6 bases). The CDR3 totals 14 residues. CDR1 and CDR2 (germline): MNHNS, SASEGT. V gave up 0 bases and J gave up 2 bases, with 7 bases separating them. CDR3 nucleotides: TGTGCCAGCAGTGAAGCGACAGGCAACTATGGCTACACCTTC. As protein: CASSEATGNYGYTF.